The 28 T cell receptor beta chains presented below share a single source sample, sequenced in a study of shared clonotypes between healthy human individuals. Libraries were prepared by immunoSEQ multiplex PCR; TCRdb keeps only in-frame clonotypes and omits some of them. The sample carries over 2 million clones, approximately 94% recorded once. It was CD45RO-negative cells, positively selected for CCR7, that made up naive CD8 cells, with terminally differentiated effector memory CD45RA+ cells excluded. Sequencing was done on a sample of naive CD8+ T cells sorted from blood. Receptors originate from a man between 18 and 29 years old in good health.

The chain has TRBV4-3 and TRBJ1-1, with D perhaps TRBD1 (5 bases). Germline V lookup: CDR1 LGHNA, CDR2 YSLEER. The CDR3 spans 18 residues. V was clipped by 1 base and J by 2 bases, with 20 bases between them. CDR3 loop: CASSQGTGDWLVNTEAFF. In nucleotides, the CDR3 is TGCGCCAGCAGCCAAGGCACCGGGGACTGGTTAGTTAACACTGAAGCTTTCTTT.

The V gene is TRBV7-6, the J gene TRBJ2-5; TRBD2 might be the D (5 bases). V was pared by 1 base and J by 5 bases, with 14 bases between. CDR3 length equals 15 residues. Per germline, CDR1 SGHVS and CDR2 FNYEAQ. The CDR3 is CASSLVRVSGETQYF. The CDR3 DNA reads as TGTGCCAGCAGCTTAGTGAGGGTTTCGGGGGAGACCCAGTACTTC.

The V call is TRBV7-2, the J call TRBJ2-6; D is possibly TRBD2 (5 bases). Germline assignment: CDR1 SGHTA and CDR2 FQGNSA. The CDR3 length is 14 residues. With 8 bases removed from V and 3 bases from J, the gap between germline ends came to 11 bases. The CDR3 DNA is TGTGCCAGCGCTGAGGGAAGTGGGGCCAACGTCCTGACTTTC. It specifies CASAEGSGANVLTF.

This chain links TRBV5-1 with TRBJ2-7, with 10 bases matching TRBD2. J gave up 0 bases and V 0 bases, and 9 bases lay outside the gene matches. This CDR3 has 18 amino acids. CDR1 SGHRS and CDR2 YFSETQ come from the germline V gene. In DNA, the CDR3 is TGCGCCAGCAGCTTGGAAGGACTAGCGGACCTTGGCTCCTACGAGCAGTACTTC. The encoded protein is CASSLEGLADLGSYEQYF.

The gene calls are TRBV2 and TRBJ1-2; D is uncertain. Trimming removed 8 bases at V and 6 bases at J, with 13 bases between. Germline V gene lookup returns CDR1 SNHLY and CDR2 FYNNEI. This CDR3 has 12 residues. CDR3 DNA: TGTGCCAGCGGAGGGAGAACAGATGGCTACACCTTC. Residues: CASGGRTDGYTF.

The V gene is TRBV19, the J gene TRBJ1-5; D remains unclear. Germline assignment: CDR1 LNHDA and CDR2 SQIVND (reference sequence). CDR3 length equals 13 residues. V was trimmed by 6 bases and J by 5 bases, leaving 11 bases between them. CDR3 in amino acids: CASSLGLYQPQHF. In DNA, the CDR3 is TGTGCCAGTAGCCTTGGGTTGTATCAGCCCCAGCATTTT. Looking up the rest from reference TRBV19 and TRBJ1-5 gives the full variable domain: DGGITQSPKYLFRKEGQNVTLSCEQNLNHDAMYWYRQDPGQGLRLIYYSQIVNDFQKGDIAEGYSVSREKKESFPLTVTSAQKNPTAFYLCASSLGLYQPQHFGDGTRLSIL.

The chain joins TRBV6-5 to TRBJ2-7, with D hard to call. The CDR3 covers 14 residues. V was trimmed by 0 bases and J by 6 bases, leaving 12 bases between them. Germline CDR1 and CDR2: MNHEY and SVGAGI. The CDR3, as DNA: TGTGCCAGCAGTTACTCGTCCGAGCACGGCGAGCAGTACTTC. Translation gives CASSYSSEHGEQYF.

Of note for this clone: The same CDR3 can be traced to other DNA sequences in this sample. CDR3 DNA sequence: TGTGCCAGCAGCGCCCGGGACTTCACAGATACGCAGTATTTT. This codes for CASSARDFTDTQYF. V and J are TRBV9 and TRBJ2-3; maybe TRBD2 (6 bases). The CDR3 has 14 amino acids. From germline, CDR1 is SGDLS and CDR2 YYNGEE. Trimming stripped 3 bases from V and 2 bases from J, with 10 bases between.

The chain couples TRBV11-2 to TRBJ2-5; TRBD1 matches at 7 bases. The DNA matches TRBJ2-7 better at its end, which makes the J call doubtful. CDR1 and CDR2 from the germline V gene are SGHAT and FQNNGV. The CDR3 consists of 15 residues. CDR3 residues: CASSLGQGSPYEQYF. CDR3 in DNA: TGTGCCAGCAGCTTAGGACAGGGAAGCCCCTACGAGCAGTACTTC.

The chain joins TRBV14 to TRBJ1-3; TRBD1 is a possible D gene (5 bases). V was cut by 4 bases and J by 0 bases, with 10 bases left in between. The CDR3 loop spans 15 amino acids. Germline CDR1 SGHDN, CDR2 FVKESK. The CDR3, as DNA: TGTGCCAGCAGCCGGGACGCCGCCTCTGGAAACACCATATATTTT. This gives the protein CASSRDAASGNTIYF.

The genes are TRBV4-1 and TRBJ1-2; 7 bases match TRBD1. Germline V gene data show CDR1 as MGHRA and CDR2 as YSYEKL. The junction had 6 bases not matched to a gene; V was cut back by 3 bases and J by 8 bases. This CDR3 has 13 amino acids. The CDR3 DNA is TGCGCCAGCAGCCATACAGGGGTTAACGGCTACACCTTC. This codes for CASSHTGVNGYTF.

The gene calls are TRBV28 and TRBJ2-7; 8 positions match TRBD1. After removal of 7 bases from V and 3 bases from J, the junction contained 11 bases not matched to a gene. The CDR3 sequence is 15 residues long. The germline CDR1 and CDR2 sequences are MDHEN and SYDVKM. In DNA form, the CDR3 reads TGTGCCAGCACCGTAGTAGGGACAGGCGACTACGAGCAGTACTTC. This translates into CASTVVGTGDYEQYF.

The CDR3 loop reads CASSLQGIHEQYF. The CDR3 bases are TGTGCCAGCAGCCTACAGGGGATCCACGAGCAGTACTTC. The chain carries TRBV27 and TRBJ2-7; 7 nucleotides line up with TRBD1. The germline gives CDR1 MNHEY, CDR2 SMNVEV (reference sequence). J lost 5 bases, V lost 6 bases, and 7 bases had no gene match. CDR3 length: 13 amino acids.

This clone has only one observation. In DNA, the CDR3 is TGTGCCAGTAGTATGGACAGGGGAATGAACACTGAAGCTTTCTTT. It codes for CASSMDRGMNTEAFF. The genes are TRBV19 and TRBJ1-1, with 9 bases lining up with TRBD1. With V trimmed by 3 bases and J by 0 bases, 2 bases remained unmatched. CDR1 and CDR2 from the germline V gene are LNHDA and SQIVND (reference sequence). The CDR3 runs 15 residues.

Only a few counts were recorded for this clone. The genes are TRBV6-1 and TRBJ1-5; D not certain. Per germline, CDR1 MNHNS and CDR2 SASEGT. V was trimmed by 5 bases and J by 3 bases, leaving 8 bases between them. The CDR3 is made up of 13 amino acids. CDR3 in amino acids: CASSTVFNQPQHF. CDR3 nucleotide sequence: TGTGCCAGCAGTACAGTATTCAATCAGCCCCAGCATTTT.

The gene calls are TRBV28 and TRBJ2-7; 8 bases are a match to TRBD1. Trimming removed 5 bases from V and 3 bases from J; junction bases left unmatched: 6. Looked up from germline, CDR1 is MDHEN and CDR2 is SYDVKM. This CDR3 spans 14 amino acids. The CDR3 is CASSPPGQDYEQYF. DNA for the CDR3: TGTGCCAGCAGTCCGCCGGGACAGGACTACGAGCAGTACTTC.

V is TRBV5-1 and J is TRBJ2-7, with 12 bases that match TRBD2. CDR1 is SGHRS, CDR2 YFSETQ, per germline. With V trimmed by 2 bases and J by 3 bases, 9 bases remained unmatched. The CDR3 runs 17 residues. In DNA, the CDR3 is TGCGCCAGCAGCTTTTATCCTAGCGGGAGGGCCGGCTACGAGCAGTACTTC. Its translation is CASSFYPSGRAGYEQYF.

The DNA of the CDR3 is TGTGCCACTTTCTCCTACGAGCAGTACTTC. It translates to CATFSYEQYF. The chain has TRBV6-6 and TRBJ2-7; D is undetermined. Germline assignment: CDR1 MNHNY and CDR2 SVGAGI (reference sequence). Trimming left V 10 bases short and J 0 bases short, with 4 bases between. CDR3 length: 10 amino acids.

This chain connects TRBV5-4 to TRBJ2-5; 8 bases match TRBD2. This CDR3 contains 15 residues. Germline lookup yields CDR1 SGHNT and CDR2 YYREEE (reference sequence). V lost 2 bases and J lost 4; bases outside the gene matches: 7. CDR3 DNA: TGTGCCAGCAGCTTTTCTGCGGGGGGTGGAGAGACCCAGTACTTC. Protein sequence: CASSFSAGGGETQYF.

This rearrangement joins TRBV6-5 to TRBJ1-4; 9 nucleotides align to TRBD1. Germline-derived CDR1 and CDR2 are MNHEY and SVGAGI. The V and J ends lost 5 bases and 6 bases, in that order; junction bases with no gene match: 7. The CDR3 is made up of 15 amino acids. The CDR3 nucleotides are TGTGCCAGCAGTCCACTTAGGACAGGGGATGAAAAACTGTTTTTT. It translates to CASSPLRTGDEKLFF.

This clone is a singleton in its sample. The chain joins TRBV7-3 to TRBJ1-1; D is possibly TRBD1 (5 bases). This CDR3 has 15 residues. CDR1 is SGHTA and CDR2 is FQGTGA in the germline V gene. Trimming stripped 2 bases from V and 5 bases from J, with 15 bases between. The CDR3 spells CASSLGGTGGTEAFF. In nucleotides, the CDR3 is TGTGCCAGCAGCTTAGGGGGGACCGGCGGAACTGAAGCTTTCTTT. Based on the CDR3 plus reference TRBV7-3 and TRBJ1-1, the full variable domain is GAGVSQTPSNKVTEKGKYVELRCDPISGHTALYWYRQSLGQGPEFLIYFQGTGAADDSGLPNDRFFAVRPEGSVSTLKIQRTERGDSAVYLCASSLGGTGGTEAFFGQGTRLTVV.

The chain joins TRBV6-5 to TRBJ2-7; 7 bases agree with TRBD1. Germline V gene sequence: CDR1 MNHEY, CDR2 SVGAGI. Losses at the gene ends were 4 bases for V and 5 bases for J; bases not matched to a gene: 5. This CDR3 region has 13 residues. CDR3 loop: CASSLGGWNEQYF. The CDR3 region has the DNA TGTGCCAGCAGTTTAGGGGGCTGGAACGAGCAGTACTTC.

The CDR3 sequence: CASSLSVGQGIHEQYF. The CDR3 nucleotides read TGTGCCAGCAGTTTAAGTGTGGGACAGGGCATTCACGAGCAGTACTTC. This chain links TRBV27 with TRBJ2-7; 9 nucleotides line up with TRBD1. V gave up 2 bases and J gave up 5 bases; unmatched junction bases: 10. Germline CDR1 reads MNHEY; CDR2 reads SMNVEV (reference sequence). This CDR3 is 16 amino acids long.

J is TRBJ2-1 and V is TRBV7-9, with 9 bases aligning to TRBD2. The CDR3 is made up of 16 amino acids. With V trimmed by 5 bases and J by 12 bases, 17 bases remained unmatched. Germline CDR1 is SEHNR and CDR2 is FQNEAQ (reference sequence). CDR3 amino acids: CASSPSTSGVSGAQFF. The DNA for the CDR3 is TGTGCCAGCAGCCCATCGACTAGCGGAGTATCCGGTGCGCAGTTCTTC.

About this clone: This same CDR3 is encoded by further DNA sequences in the sample. The chain links TRBV5-4 to TRBJ2-5; D is undetermined. This CDR3 spans 13 amino acids. Germline lookup yields CDR1 SGHNT and CDR2 YYREEE (reference sequence). The V and J ends lost 0 bases and 2 bases respectively, with 5 bases between them. The CDR3 coding sequence is TGTGCCAGCAGCTTGGGACCTCAAGAGACCCAGTACTTC. The encoded protein is CASSLGPQETQYF.

This clone was recorded only once. Other nucleotide sequences in the sample specify the same CDR3. This chain connects TRBV9 to TRBJ2-7; D unclear. V gave up 0 bases and J gave up 2 bases, with 9 bases separating them. CDR1 is SGDLS and CDR2 is YYNGEE in the germline V gene. The CDR3 contains 14 residues. The CDR3 DNA sequence: TGTGCCAGCAGCGTAGAGGCAGGACCCTACGAGCAGTACTTC. Translating gives CASSVEAGPYEQYF. Variable domain in full (rest from reference TRBV9 and TRBJ2-7): DSGVTQTPKHLITATGQRVTLRCSPRSGDLSVYWYQQSLDQGLQFLIQYYNGEERAKGNILERFSAQQFPDLHSELNLSSLELGDSALYFCASSVEAGPYEQYFGPGTRLTVT.

CDR3 region: CASSFLLDTQYF. The CDR3 region has the DNA TGTGCCAGCAGCTTTCTGCTAGATACGCAGTATTTT. V usage is TRBV7-9 and J usage is TRBJ2-3; D call uncertain. The ends were cut back, 3 bases at V and 5 bases at J, with 6 bases in the middle. Germline V gene data show CDR1 as SEHNR and CDR2 as FQNEAQ (reference sequence). The CDR3 is made up of 12 amino acids.

The chain has TRBV4-2 and TRBJ2-3; TRBD2 matches at 14 bases. The CDR3 is made up of 15 amino acids. Per the germline V gene, CDR1 is LGHNA and CDR2 is YNFKEQ. The junction had 6 bases not matched to a gene; V was cut back by 3 bases and J by 10 bases. CDR3: CASSHTGLAGVAQYF. CDR3 nucleotides: TGTGCCAGCAGCCACACGGGACTAGCGGGGGTAGCGCAGTATTTT.